A single sample gave rise to the 16 T cell receptor beta chains below, sequenced in a study of T-cell memory formation after mild COVID-19. TCRdb recomputed calls from the 5' RACE reads with MiXCR, one row per CDR3 protein. This sample has 190,000 or so distinct CDR3 sequences, with around a fifth found just once. The sample consisted of PBMCs or a T cell subset sorted from them (not recorded which). Receptors were obtained from an adult woman who had mild COVID-19 (a few samples of this study predate the infection). Cell type and time point are not known.

The V and J genes are TRBV6-5 and TRBJ2-7; a weak D match, TRBD2 (6 bases). Germline V gene sequence: CDR1 MNHEY, CDR2 SVGAGI. The CDR3 runs 14 residues. Trimming took 4 bases from V and 6 from J, leaving 16 bases between them. DNA for the CDR3: TGTGCCAGCAGTTTCACCGGGGGTTCAGGCGAGCAGTACTTC. Translation gives CASSFTGGSGEQYF.

This chain connects TRBV24-1 to TRBJ2-2; D gene ambiguous. CDR1 and CDR2 from the germline V gene are KGHDR and SFDVKD. This CDR3 region has 14 residues. V lost 10 bases and J 0 bases, leaving 11 bases between the germline ends. The CDR3 DNA reads TGTGCCACAGCCGAGACAACGAACACCGGGGAGCTGTTTTTT. Translating it yields CATAETTNTGELFF.

Only a few counts were recorded for this clonotype. The chain has TRBV20-1 and TRBJ1-1; D unclear. CDR1 DFQATT and CDR2 SNEGSKA come from the germline V gene (reference sequence). Between the trimmed V and J ends, which lost 0 bases and 0 bases, there was a span of 8 bases. The CDR3 covers 14 residues. CDR3 nucleotide sequence: TGCAGTGCTAGAGATCCAGACTTGAACACTGAAGCTTTCTTT. Translation: CSARDPDLNTEAFF.

This chain links TRBV12-3 or TRBV12-4 with TRBJ1-5; no clear D. Trimming stripped 3 bases from V and 5 bases from J, with 20 bases between. The CDR3 is made up of 17 amino acids. CDR3 coding DNA: TGTGCCAGCAGTTTGGGTGAGGGAGACCCAACATATCAGCCCCAGCATTTT. Amino acid sequence: CASSLGEGDPTYQPQHF.

The rearrangement joins TRBV5-6 to TRBJ2-7; 13 nucleotides line up with TRBD2. This CDR3 region has 15 residues. The germline gives CDR1 SGHDT, CDR2 YYEEEE. V shed 7 bases, J shed 7 bases, and the junction held 11 bases outside the gene matches. CDR3 amino acids: CASGTGTSGMMEQYF. CDR3 bases: TGTGCCAGCGGAACCGGGACTAGCGGGATGATGGAGCAGTACTTC.

The V gene is TRBV6-5, the J gene TRBJ2-7, with D perhaps matching TRBD1 (6 bases). The CDR3 totals 15 residues. In germline, CDR1 is MNHEY, CDR2 SVGAGI. Trimming took off 2 bases at V and 0 bases at J, with 11 bases between the two ends. The CDR3 DNA reads as TGTGCCAGCAGTTACGGGACACCCGGCTCCTACGAGCAGTACTTC. Protein product: CASSYGTPGSYEQYF.

The V gene is TRBV5-1, the J gene TRBJ1-2; weak D call: TRBD1 (6 bases). The CDR3 has 13 amino acids. Germline CDR1 reads SGHRS; CDR2 reads YFSETQ. The ends were cut back, 3 bases at V and 3 bases at J, with 9 bases in the middle. CDR3 loop: CASSWAGDYGYTF. In nucleotides, the CDR3 is TGCGCCAGCAGCTGGGCAGGGGACTATGGCTACACCTTC.

This clonotype was seen only a few times. The rearrangement uses TRBV10-3 and TRBJ2-7; 8 bases agree with TRBD2. This CDR3 has 16 residues. Trimming removed 9 bases from V and 1 base from J; junction bases left unmatched: 14. The germline V gene has CDR1 ENHRY and CDR2 SYGVKD. In DNA form, the CDR3 reads TGTGCCATGGCCCCGGGGGGGACCGCCGATTCCTACGAGCAGTACTTC. Its translation: CAMAPGGTADSYEQYF.

V is TRBV10-3 and J is TRBJ1-2; tentative D call: TRBD1 (6 bases). Trimming pared 2 bases from V and 8 bases from J, leaving 18 bases between. Germline-derived CDR1 and CDR2 are ENHRY and SYGVKD. This CDR3 region has 15 residues. Here the CDR3 reads CAISEPGHRDGGYTF. The CDR3 DNA sequence: TGTGCCATCAGTGAGCCGGGACACAGGGACGGCGGCTACACCTTC.

This clonotype was picked up a small number of times. The V gene is TRBV7-9, the J gene TRBJ2-3, with 11 bases lining up with TRBD2. Germline CDR1 reads SEHNR; CDR2 reads FQNEAQ (reference sequence). This CDR3 spans 16 amino acids. Trimming at V came to 5 bases and at J to 3 bases, leaving 7 bases not matched to a gene. The CDR3 loop reads CASSLLAGAATDTQYF. In DNA form, the CDR3 reads TGTGCCAGCAGCCTACTAGCGGGGGCCGCTACAGATACGCAGTATTTT.

CDR3 in amino acids: CSVAGPNTGELFF. The CDR3 DNA reads TGCAGCGTTGCTGGACCCAACACCGGGGAGCTGTTTTTT. The rearrangement joins TRBV29-1 to TRBJ2-2; D is undetermined. Trimming cost V 4 bases and J 2 bases, with 8 bases left between them. Germline assignment: CDR1 SQVTM and CDR2 ANQGSEA. The CDR3 covers 13 residues.

This clonotype was seen only once. The chain carries TRBV11-2 and TRBJ1-2; D gene unclear. CDR1 is SGHAT and CDR2 is FQNNGV in the germline V gene. CDR3 length: 14 residues. Trimming removed 5 bases from V and 1 base from J, with 11 bases in between. The CDR3 is CASSTVTFNYGYTF. The CDR3 DNA follows: TGTGCCAGCAGCACCGTAACCTTTAACTATGGCTACACCTTC.

This clonotype turned up a few times. The chain couples TRBV3-1 to TRBJ2-1; tentatively, D is TRBD2 (5 bases). The germline V gene has CDR1 LGHDT and CDR2 YNNKEL (reference sequence). The CDR3 length is 16 residues. V was shortened by 1 base and J by 0 bases, with 10 bases between the two germline ends. CDR3 DNA sequence: TGTGCCAGCAGCCAAGCGAGCGGAGGCTCCTACAATGAGCAGTTCTTC. This translates into CASSQASGGSYNEQFF.

This chain connects TRBV15 to TRBJ1-5; D is unresolved. The V end was cut by 2 bases, the J end by 5 bases, with 10 bases between. Germline CDR1 and CDR2: LNHNV and YYDKDF (reference sequence). The CDR3 covers 14 residues. The CDR3 loop is CATSRSDGDQPQHF. In DNA form, the CDR3 reads TGTGCCACCAGCAGATCGGACGGGGATCAGCCCCAGCATTTT.

This clonotype was counted between two and nine times. The chain combines TRBV6-5 with TRBJ1-5; D unresolved. The V gene lost 5 bases and the J gene lost 3 bases, with 20 bases spanning the gap. CDR3 size: 17 residues. Germline V lookup: CDR1 MNHEY, CDR2 SVGAGI. CDR3 sequence: CASSDYVLGPDNQPQHF. In DNA, the CDR3 is TGTGCCAGCAGTGACTACGTGCTAGGGCCAGACAATCAGCCCCAGCATTTT.

This chain connects TRBV4-2 to TRBJ2-3, with D hard to call. The germline V gene has CDR1 LGHNA and CDR2 YNFKEQ. The CDR3 has 16 amino acids. The V end lost 0 bases, the J end lost 2 bases, and 12 bases lay between the germline ends. CDR3 sequence: CASSQDPGGYTDTQYF. The CDR3 DNA is TGTGCCAGCAGCCAAGATCCAGGCGGATACACAGATACGCAGTATTTT.